A selection of T cell receptor beta chains follows, all from one sample in a study of immune evolution from preneoplasia to lung adenocarcinoma. Generated by immunoSEQ multiplex PCR, the TCRdb table keeps only in-frame clones and is missing some. The data hold some 2,500 clones, with approximately 81% observed a single time. Material: FFPE adjacent normal lung tissue. These receptors were collected from a person aged 60 to 85 with lung adenocarcinoma. Both conserved end residues are part of each CDR3.

V gene: TRBV29-1; J gene: TRBJ2-2; CDR3 protein: CSVEQGPTGELFF
V gene: TRBV28; J gene: TRBJ2-5; CDR3 protein: CASSPTSGGFQETQYF
V gene: TRBV7-8; J gene: TRBJ2-2; CDR3 protein: CASSPRTSGAGTGELFF
V gene: TRBV7-2; J gene: TRBJ2-2; CDR3 protein: CASSPGLAKYTGELFF
V gene: TRBV5-1; J gene: TRBJ2-7; CDR3 protein: CSSSLVGSYEQYF
V gene: TRBV6-1; J gene: TRBJ1-1; CDR3 protein: CASSEYGPRNTEAFF
V gene: TRBV30; J gene: TRBJ1-1; CDR3 protein: CAWSPKTPGQGAAEAFF
V gene: TRBV6-5; J gene: -; CDR3 protein: CASSQSEGGHEQYF
V gene: TRBV12-2; J gene: TRBJ2-5; CDR3 protein: CASRPYCKTQYF
V gene: TRBV28; J gene: TRBJ2-1; CDR3 protein: CASSPTGSYNEQFF
V gene: TRBV7-8; J gene: TRBJ1-5; CDR3 protein: CASSLDHSRRGQPQHF
V gene: TRBV6-6; J gene: TRBJ1-5; CDR3 protein: CASSFTTGGNQPQHF
V gene: TRBV25-1; J gene: TRBJ2-1; CDR3 protein: CASSVGHSADEQFF
V gene: TRBV6-6; J gene: TRBJ2-7; CDR3 protein: CASSPANTRGLEQYF
V gene: TRBV4-2; J gene: TRBJ2-1; CDR3 protein: CASSQDPFIGDEQFF
V gene: TRBV18; J gene: TRBJ1-2; CDR3 protein: CASSSEFYGYTF
V gene: TRBV6-1; J gene: TRBJ1-2; CDR3 protein: CASSEAGVRGYTF
V gene: TRBV7-8; J gene: TRBJ2-7; CDR3 protein: CASSFRDRNPYEQYF
V gene: TRBV28; J gene: TRBJ1-5; CDR3 protein: CASSLGGGNQPQHF
V gene: TRBV5-4; J gene: TRBJ2-5; CDR3 protein: CASSSLAPGEETQYF
V gene: TRBV2; J gene: TRBJ1-6; CDR3 protein: CASALGDNSPLHF
V gene: TRBV6-5; J gene: TRBJ2-1; CDR3 protein: CASTSGAGAHSEQFF
V gene: TRBV6-5; J gene: TRBJ1-1; CDR3 protein: CASSYSQVNTEAFF
V gene: TRBV19; J gene: TRBJ1-2; CDR3 protein: CASSISGNYGYTF
V gene: TRBV18; J gene: TRBJ1-2; CDR3 protein: CASSLQGTISYGYTF
V gene: TRBV28; J gene: TRBJ1-1; CDR3 protein: CASSQGEFEAFF
V gene: TRBV4-1; J gene: TRBJ1-3; CDR3 protein: CASSQGGVGNTIYF
V gene: TRBV29-1; J gene: TRBJ1-1; CDR3 protein: CSVELHGFNTEAFF
V gene: TRBV7-8; J gene: TRBJ2-2; CDR3 protein: CASSPRASGELFF
V gene: TRBV27; J gene: TRBJ1-1; CDR3 protein: CASSLRGGDTEAFF
V gene: TRBV5-1; J gene: TRBJ2-2; CDR3 protein: CSSSFGAGGGTGELFF
V gene: TRBV11-3; J gene: TRBJ2-3; CDR3 protein: CASSSASIADTQYF
V gene: TRBV5-1; J gene: TRBJ2-2; CDR3 protein: CSSSSNRNRPGELFF
V gene: TRBV15; J gene: TRBJ2-2; CDR3 protein: CATATSGTGELFF
V gene: TRBV28; J gene: TRBJ1-5; CDR3 protein: CASSSDRGKVLGQPQHF
V gene: TRBV4-1; J gene: TRBJ2-7; CDR3 protein: CASSQEKDSYEQYF
V gene: TRBV11-2; J gene: TRBJ2-3; CDR3 protein: CASSLVGLAVLTDTQYF
V gene: TRBV4-2; J gene: TRBJ1-2; CDR3 protein: CASSQDSYGYTF
V gene: TRBV2; J gene: TRBJ1-4; CDR3 protein: CASSDREKLFF